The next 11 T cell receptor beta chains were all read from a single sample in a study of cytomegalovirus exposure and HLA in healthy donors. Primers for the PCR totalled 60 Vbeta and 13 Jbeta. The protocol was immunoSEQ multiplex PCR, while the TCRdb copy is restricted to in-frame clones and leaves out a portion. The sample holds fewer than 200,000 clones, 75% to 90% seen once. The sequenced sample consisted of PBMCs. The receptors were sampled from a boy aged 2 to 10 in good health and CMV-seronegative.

The chain's CDR3 is CASSLRGGDYGYTF. The DNA for the CDR3 is TGTGCCAGCAGTCTCAGGGGAGGGGACTATGGCTACACCTTC. The chain links TRBV28 to TRBJ1-2, with a tentative D call TRBD1 (6 bases). The CDR3 is 14 residues long. CDR1 and CDR2 from the germline V gene are MDHEN and SYDVKM. Trimming stripped 5 bases from V and 3 bases from J, with 13 bases between.

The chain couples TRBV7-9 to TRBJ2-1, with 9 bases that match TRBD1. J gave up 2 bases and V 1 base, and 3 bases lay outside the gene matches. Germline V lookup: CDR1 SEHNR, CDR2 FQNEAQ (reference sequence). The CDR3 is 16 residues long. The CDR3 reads CASSLGTGVTYNEQFF. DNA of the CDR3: TGTGCCAGCAGCTTAGGGACAGGGGTCACCTACAATGAGCAGTTCTTC. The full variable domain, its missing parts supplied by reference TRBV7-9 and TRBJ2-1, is DTGVSQNPRHKITKRGQNVTFRCDPISEHNRLYWYRQTLGQGPEFLTYFQNEAQLEKSRLLSDRFSAERPKGSFSTLEIQRTEQGDSAMYLCASSLGTGVTYNEQFFGPGTRLTVL.

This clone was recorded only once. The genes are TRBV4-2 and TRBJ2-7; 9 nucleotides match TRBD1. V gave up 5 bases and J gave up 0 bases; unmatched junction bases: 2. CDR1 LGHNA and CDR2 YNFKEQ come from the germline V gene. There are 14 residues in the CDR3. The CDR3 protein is CASSGTGPSYEQYF. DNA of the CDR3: TGTGCCAGCAGCGGGACAGGGCCCTCCTACGAGCAGTACTTC.

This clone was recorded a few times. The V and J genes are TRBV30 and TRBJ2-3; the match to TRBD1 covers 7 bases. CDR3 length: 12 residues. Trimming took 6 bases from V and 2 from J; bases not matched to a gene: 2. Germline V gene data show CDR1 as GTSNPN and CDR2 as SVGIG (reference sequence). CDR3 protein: CACTGATDTQYF. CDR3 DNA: TGTGCCTGTACAGGGGCCACAGATACGCAGTATTTT.

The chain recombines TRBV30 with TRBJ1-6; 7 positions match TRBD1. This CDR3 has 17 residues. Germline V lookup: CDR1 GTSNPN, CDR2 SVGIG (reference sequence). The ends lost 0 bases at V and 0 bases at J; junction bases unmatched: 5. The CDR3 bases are TGTGCCTGGAGTGTCGGACAGGCGAGCTCCTATAATTCACCCCTCCACTTT. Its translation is CAWSVGQASSYNSPLHF.

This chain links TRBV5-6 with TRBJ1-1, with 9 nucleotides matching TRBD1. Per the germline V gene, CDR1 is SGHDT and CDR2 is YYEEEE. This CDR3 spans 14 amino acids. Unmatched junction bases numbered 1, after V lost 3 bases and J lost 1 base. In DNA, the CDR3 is TGTGCCAGCAGCTGGGGACAGGGGAACACTGAAGCTTTCTTT. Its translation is CASSWGQGNTEAFF.

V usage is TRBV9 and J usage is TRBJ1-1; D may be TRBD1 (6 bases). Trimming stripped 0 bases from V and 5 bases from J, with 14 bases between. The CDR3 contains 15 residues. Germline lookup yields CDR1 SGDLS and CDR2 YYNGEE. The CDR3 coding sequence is TGTGCCAGCAGCGTAGTTGCGGGGGCAGGAACTGAAGCTTTCTTT. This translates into CASSVVAGAGTEAFF.

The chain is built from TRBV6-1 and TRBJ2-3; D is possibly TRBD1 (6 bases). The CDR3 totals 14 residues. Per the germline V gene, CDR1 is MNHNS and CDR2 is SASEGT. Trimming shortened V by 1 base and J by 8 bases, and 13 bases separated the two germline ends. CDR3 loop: CASSEVTGLGTQYF. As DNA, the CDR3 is TGTGCCAGCAGTGAAGTGACAGGACTGGGTACGCAGTATTTT.

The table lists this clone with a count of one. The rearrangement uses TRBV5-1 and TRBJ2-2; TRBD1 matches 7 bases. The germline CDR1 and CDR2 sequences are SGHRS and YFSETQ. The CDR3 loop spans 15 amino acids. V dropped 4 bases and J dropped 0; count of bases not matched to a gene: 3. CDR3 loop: CASSVGTANTGELFF. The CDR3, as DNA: TGCGCCAGCAGCGTCGGGACAGCGAACACCGGGGAGCTGTTTTTT.

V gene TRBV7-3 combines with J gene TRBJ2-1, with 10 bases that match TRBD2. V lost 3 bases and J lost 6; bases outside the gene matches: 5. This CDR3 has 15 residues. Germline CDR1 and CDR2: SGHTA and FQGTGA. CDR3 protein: CASSFQAGGLNEQFF. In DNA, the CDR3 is TGTGCCAGCAGCTTCCAAGCGGGGGGGCTCAATGAGCAGTTCTTC.

The CDR3 DNA sequence: TGCGCCAGCAGCTTGGAGAGCCCTGCAACTAATGAAAAACTGTTTTTT. Its translation is CASSLESPATNEKLFF. This rearrangement joins TRBV5-1 to TRBJ1-4; D not certain. The CDR3 runs to 16 residues. Germline V gene lookup returns CDR1 SGHRS and CDR2 YFSETQ. The V gene lost 0 bases and the J gene lost 0 bases, with 9 bases spanning the gap.